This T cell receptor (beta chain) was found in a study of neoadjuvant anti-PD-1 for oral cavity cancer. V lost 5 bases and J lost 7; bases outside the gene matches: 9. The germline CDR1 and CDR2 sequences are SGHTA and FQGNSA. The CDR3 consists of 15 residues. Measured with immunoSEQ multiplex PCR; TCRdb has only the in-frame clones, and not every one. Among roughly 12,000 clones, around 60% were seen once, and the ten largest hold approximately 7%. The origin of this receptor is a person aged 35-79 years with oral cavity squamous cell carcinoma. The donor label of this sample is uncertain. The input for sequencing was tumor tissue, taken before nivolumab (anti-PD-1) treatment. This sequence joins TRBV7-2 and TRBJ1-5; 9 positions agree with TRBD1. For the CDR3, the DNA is TGTGCCAGCAGCCTACGGACAGGGGAGGGGCAGCCCCAGCATTTT. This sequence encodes CASSLRTGEGQPQHF.